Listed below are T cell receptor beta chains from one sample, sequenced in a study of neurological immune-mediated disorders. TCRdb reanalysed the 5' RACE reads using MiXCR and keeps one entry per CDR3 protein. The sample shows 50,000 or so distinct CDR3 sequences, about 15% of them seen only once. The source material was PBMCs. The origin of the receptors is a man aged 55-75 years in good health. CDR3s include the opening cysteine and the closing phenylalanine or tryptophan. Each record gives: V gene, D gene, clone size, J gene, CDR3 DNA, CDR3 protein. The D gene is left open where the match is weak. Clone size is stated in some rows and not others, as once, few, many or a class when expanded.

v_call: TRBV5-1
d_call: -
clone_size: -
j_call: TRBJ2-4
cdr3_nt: TGCGCCAGCAGCTCAGACACTAATCCGGCCAAAAACATTCAGTACTTC
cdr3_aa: CASSSDTNPAKNIQYF

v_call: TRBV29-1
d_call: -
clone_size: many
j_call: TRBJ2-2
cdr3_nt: TGCAGCGCCCAGGAAGGGGCGAACACCGGGGAGCTGTTTTTT
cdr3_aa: CSAQEGANTGELFF

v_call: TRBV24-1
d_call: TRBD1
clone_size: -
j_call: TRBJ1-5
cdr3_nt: TGTGCCACCAGTGAAGGACAGGTATTTAGCAATCAGCCCCAGCATTTT
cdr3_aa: CATSEGQVFSNQPQHF

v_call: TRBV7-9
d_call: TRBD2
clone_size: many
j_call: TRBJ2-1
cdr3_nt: TGTGCCAGCAGCTTAGTGCGGGGACTAGTCAATGAGCAGTTCTTC
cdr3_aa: CASSLVRGLVNEQFF

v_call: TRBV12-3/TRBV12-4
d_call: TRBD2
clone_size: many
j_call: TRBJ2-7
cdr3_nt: TGTGCCAGCACTCTAGCGGGAGGTATCCTTGGCGAGCAGTACTTC
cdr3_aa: CASTLAGGILGEQYF

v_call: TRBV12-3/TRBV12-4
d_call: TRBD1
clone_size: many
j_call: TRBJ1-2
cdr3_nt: TGTGCCAGCAGAAAGACACAGGGGGCCTATGGCTACACCTTC
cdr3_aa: CASRKTQGAYGYTF

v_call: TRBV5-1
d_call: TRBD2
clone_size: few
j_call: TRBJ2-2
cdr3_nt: TGCGCCAGCAGCCCTCAAGGACTAGCGGGAGTCACCGGGGAGCTGTTTTTT
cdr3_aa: CASSPQGLAGVTGELFF

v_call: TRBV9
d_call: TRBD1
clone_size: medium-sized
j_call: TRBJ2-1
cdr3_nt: TGTGCCAGCAGCGTACAGGGGGTGATGAGTGAGCAGTTCTTC
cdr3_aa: CASSVQGVMSEQFF

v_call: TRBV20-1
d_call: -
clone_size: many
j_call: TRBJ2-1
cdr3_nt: TGCAGTGCTAGAGATCTTTGGAGCGGCCTTACCTACAATGAGCAGTTCTTC
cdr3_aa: CSARDLWSGLTYNEQFF

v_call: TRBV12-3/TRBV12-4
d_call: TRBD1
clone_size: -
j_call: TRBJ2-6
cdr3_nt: TGTGCCAGCAGTTCCGTATTGACAGGGACAGGCCTCTCTGGGGCCAACGTCCTGACTTTC
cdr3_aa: CASSSVLTGTGLSGANVLTF

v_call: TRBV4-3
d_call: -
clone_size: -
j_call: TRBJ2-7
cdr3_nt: TGCTCCAGCAGCCAAGGAGGAGCGTCCTACGAGCAGTACTTC
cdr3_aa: CSSSQGGASYEQYF

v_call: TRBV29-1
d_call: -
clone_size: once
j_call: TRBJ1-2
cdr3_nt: TGCAGCGTTGGGGGCTCCTATGGCTACACCTTC
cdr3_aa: CSVGGSYGYTF

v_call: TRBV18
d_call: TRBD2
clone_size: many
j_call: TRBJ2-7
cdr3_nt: TGTGCCAGCTCACCGGTGCTAGCGGGAGTCCCCGAGCAGTACTTC
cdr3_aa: CASSPVLAGVPEQYF

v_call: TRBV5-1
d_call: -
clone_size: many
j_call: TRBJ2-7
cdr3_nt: TGCGCCAGCGCCGGAGCCACGTACGAGCAGTACTTC
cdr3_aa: CASAGATYEQYF

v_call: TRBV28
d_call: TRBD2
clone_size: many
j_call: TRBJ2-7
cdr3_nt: TGTGCCAGCAGTTCCCCAGGACTAGCGGGCCCGTCGGGCGAGCAGTACTTC
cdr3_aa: CASSSPGLAGPSGEQYF

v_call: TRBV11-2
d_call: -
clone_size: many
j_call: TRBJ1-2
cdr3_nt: TGTGCCAGCAGCTTAGATCCCCAGGGCAGCTACACCTTC
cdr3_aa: CASSLDPQGSYTF

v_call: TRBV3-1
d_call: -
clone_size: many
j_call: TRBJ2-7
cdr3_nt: TGTGCCAGCAGCCTCTGGGCCTTAGGCGAGCAGTACTTC
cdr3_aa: CASSLWALGEQYF

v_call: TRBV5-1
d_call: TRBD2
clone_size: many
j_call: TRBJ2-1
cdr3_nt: TGCGCCAGCAGCTTGGGAAGCGGGGGGGGACGTGAGCAGTTCTTC
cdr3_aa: CASSLGSGGGREQFF

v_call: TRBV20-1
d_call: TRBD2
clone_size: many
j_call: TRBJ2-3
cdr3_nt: TGCAGTGCCAGGAATAGCGGGAGGGATACGCAGTATTTT
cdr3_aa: CSARNSGRDTQYF

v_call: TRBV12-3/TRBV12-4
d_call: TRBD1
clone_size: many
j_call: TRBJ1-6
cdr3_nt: TGTGCCAGCAGCCCCCCGACAGGGGTAAAGACTTCACCCCTCCACTTT
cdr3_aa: CASSPPTGVKTSPLHF

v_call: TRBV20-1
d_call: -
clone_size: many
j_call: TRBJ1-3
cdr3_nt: TGCAGTGCTAGAGATGTGGGACCTGGAAACACCATATATTTT
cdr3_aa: CSARDVGPGNTIYF

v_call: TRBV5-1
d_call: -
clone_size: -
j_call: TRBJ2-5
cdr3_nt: TGCGCCAGCAGCTTGGGTTATGGAGTTGGAACCCAGTACTTC
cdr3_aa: CASSLGYGVGTQYF

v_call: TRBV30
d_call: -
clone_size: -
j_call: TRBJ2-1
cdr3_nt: TGTGCCTGGAGTGTAACAGGGTTGAATGAGCAGTTCTTC
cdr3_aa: CAWSVTGLNEQFF

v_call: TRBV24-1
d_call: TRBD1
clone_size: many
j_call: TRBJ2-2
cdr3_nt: TGTGCCACCAGTGATGCCCAACAGGGGCGCACCGGGGAGCTGTTTTTT
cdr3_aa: CATSDAQQGRTGELFF

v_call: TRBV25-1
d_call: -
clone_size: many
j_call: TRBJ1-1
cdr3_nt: TGTGCCAGCACCACTACCCGTGGTAGGGACACTGAAGCTTTCTTT
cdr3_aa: CASTTTRGRDTEAFF

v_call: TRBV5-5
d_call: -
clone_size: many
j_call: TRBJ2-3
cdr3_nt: TGTGCCAGCAGCTTCACAGATACGCAGTATTTT
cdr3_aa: CASSFTDTQYF

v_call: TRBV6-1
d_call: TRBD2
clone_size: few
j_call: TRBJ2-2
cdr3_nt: TGTGCAGAGCGGGAGAACACCGGGGAGCTGTTTTTT
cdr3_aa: CAERENTGELFF

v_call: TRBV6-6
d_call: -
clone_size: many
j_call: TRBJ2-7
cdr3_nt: TGTGCCAGCGAGGGGGCCTGGACGGGAGACAACTACGAGCAGTACTTC
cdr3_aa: CASEGAWTGDNYEQYF

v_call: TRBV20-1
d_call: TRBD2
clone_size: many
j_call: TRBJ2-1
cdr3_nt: TGCAGTGCTAGTATTTCTAGCGGGAGGAGGAATGAGCAGTTCTTC
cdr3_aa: CSASISSGRRNEQFF

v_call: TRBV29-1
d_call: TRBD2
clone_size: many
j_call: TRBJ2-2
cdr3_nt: TGCAGCGTTGCCGGGAGTAGCGGGAGGATGGGGGAGCTGTTTTTT
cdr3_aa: CSVAGSSGRMGELFF

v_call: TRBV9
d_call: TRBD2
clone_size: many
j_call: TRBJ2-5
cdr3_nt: TGTGCCAGCAGCTTTAGCGGGTACCAAGAGACCCAGTACTTC
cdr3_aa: CASSFSGYQETQYF

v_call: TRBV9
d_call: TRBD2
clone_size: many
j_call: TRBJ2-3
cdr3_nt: TGTGCCAGCAGCGTATCGGCGGGAGACACAGATACGCAGTATTTT
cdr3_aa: CASSVSAGDTDTQYF

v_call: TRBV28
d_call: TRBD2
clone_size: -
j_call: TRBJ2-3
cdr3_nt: TGTGCCGGCTTACGGGGGGGGAGCGGCTCAGATACGCAGTATTTT
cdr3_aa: CAGLRGGSGSDTQYF

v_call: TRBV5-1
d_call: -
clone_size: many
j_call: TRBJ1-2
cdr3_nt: TGCGCCAGCAGCTTGGATGGCGCTTCCTATGGCTACACCTTC
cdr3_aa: CASSLDGASYGYTF

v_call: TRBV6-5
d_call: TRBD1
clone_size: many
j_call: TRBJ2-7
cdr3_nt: TGTGCCAGACCCCGACAGGGGTCAAAATCCGAGCAGTACTTC
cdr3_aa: CARPRQGSKSEQYF

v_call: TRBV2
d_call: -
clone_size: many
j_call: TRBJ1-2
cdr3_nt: TGTGCCAGCAGTGGTCCGGGGCTGGGGACTGGCTACACCTTC
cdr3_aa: CASSGPGLGTGYTF

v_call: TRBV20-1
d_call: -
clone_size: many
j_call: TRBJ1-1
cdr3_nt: TGCAGTGCTAGTCTCTCGGGCACTGAAGCTTTCTTT
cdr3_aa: CSASLSGTEAFF

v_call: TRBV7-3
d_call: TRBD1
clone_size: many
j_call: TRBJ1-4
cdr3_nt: TGTGCCAGCAGCTTACCTTCCGACAGGGGGAATGAAAAACTGTTTTTT
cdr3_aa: CASSLPSDRGNEKLFF

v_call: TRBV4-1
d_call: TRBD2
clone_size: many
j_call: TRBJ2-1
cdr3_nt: TGCGCCAGCAGTATCCGGGAGGGCCCCTACAATGAGCAGTTCTTC
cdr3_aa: CASSIREGPYNEQFF

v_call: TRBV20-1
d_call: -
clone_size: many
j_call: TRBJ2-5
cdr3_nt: TGCAGTGCTAGGGACACCCCCAGGGAGACCCAGTACTTC
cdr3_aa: CSARDTPRETQYF

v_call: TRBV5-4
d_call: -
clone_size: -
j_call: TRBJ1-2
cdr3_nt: TGTGCCAGCAGCTGGAGGGGGGACTATGGCTACACCTTC
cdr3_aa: CASSWRGDYGYTF

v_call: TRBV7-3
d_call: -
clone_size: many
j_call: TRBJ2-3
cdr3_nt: TGTGCCAGCAGCTTTTACGGCACAGATACGCAGTATTTT
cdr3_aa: CASSFYGTDTQYF

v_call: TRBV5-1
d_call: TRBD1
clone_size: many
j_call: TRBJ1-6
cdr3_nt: TGCGCCAGCAGCAGGTCAGGGACAGGGGGCTCACCCCTCCACTTT
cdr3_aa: CASSRSGTGGSPLHF

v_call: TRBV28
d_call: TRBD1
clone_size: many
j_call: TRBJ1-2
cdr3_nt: TGTGCCAGCAGTCGGGGACAGCTAACCTATGGCTACACCTTC
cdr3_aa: CASSRGQLTYGYTF

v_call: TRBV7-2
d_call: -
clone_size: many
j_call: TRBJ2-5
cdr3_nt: TGTGCCAGCAGCTTAGTGTCTGGAAGAGAGACCCAGTACTTC
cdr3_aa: CASSLVSGRETQYF

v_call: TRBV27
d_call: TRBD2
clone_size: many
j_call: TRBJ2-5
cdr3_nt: TGTGCCACGCGGACTAGCGGTAGGGAGACCCAGTACTTC
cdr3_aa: CATRTSGRETQYF

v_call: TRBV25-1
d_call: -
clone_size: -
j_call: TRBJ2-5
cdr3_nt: TGTGCCAGCGGTAAATTCGGAGCAGTGGAGACCCAGTACTTC
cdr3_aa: CASGKFGAVETQYF

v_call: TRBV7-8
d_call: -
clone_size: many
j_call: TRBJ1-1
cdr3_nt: TGTGCCAGCAGCCCCGGGGGTATGAACACTGAAGCTTTCTTT
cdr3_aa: CASSPGGMNTEAFF

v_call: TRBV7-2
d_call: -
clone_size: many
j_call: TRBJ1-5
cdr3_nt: TGTGCCAGCAGCTTTCCCAATCAGCCCCAGCATTTT
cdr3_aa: CASSFPNQPQHF

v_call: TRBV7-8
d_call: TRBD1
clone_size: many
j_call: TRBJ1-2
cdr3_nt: TGTGCCAGCAGCTTAGGTCCTGGGACAGGGGAAGGCTACACCTTC
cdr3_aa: CASSLGPGTGEGYTF

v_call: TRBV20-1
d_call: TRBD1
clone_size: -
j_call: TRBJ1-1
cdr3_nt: TGCAGTGATAGAGATGACAGGGCCGGCGGCACTGAAGCTTTCTTT
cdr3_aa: CSDRDDRAGGTEAFF

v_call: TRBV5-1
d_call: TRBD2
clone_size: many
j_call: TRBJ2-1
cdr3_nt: TGCGCCAGCAGCGCGACTAGCCAAAGCTCCTACAATGAGCAGTTCTTC
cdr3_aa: CASSATSQSSYNEQFF

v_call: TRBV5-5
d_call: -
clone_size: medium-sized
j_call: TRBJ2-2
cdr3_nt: TGTGCCAGCAACCTACCGGGAGACACCGGGGAGCTGTTTTTT
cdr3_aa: CASNLPGDTGELFF

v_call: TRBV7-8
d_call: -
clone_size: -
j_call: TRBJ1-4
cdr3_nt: TGTGCCAGCAGCTTAGGGTGGCGGGATGAAAAACTGTTTTTT
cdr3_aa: CASSLGWRDEKLFF

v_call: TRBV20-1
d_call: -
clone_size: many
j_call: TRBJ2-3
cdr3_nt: TGCAGTGCTAGAGGTGGACTGGCAGATACGCAGTATTTT
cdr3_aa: CSARGGLADTQYF

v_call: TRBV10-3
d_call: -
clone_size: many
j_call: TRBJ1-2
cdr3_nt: TGTGCCATCAGTGAGGAAGTGTTGGGCTATGGCTACACCTTC
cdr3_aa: CAISEEVLGYGYTF

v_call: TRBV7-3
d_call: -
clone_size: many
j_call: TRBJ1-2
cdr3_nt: TGTGCCAGCAGCCCCCGTTCGGGGGGAGGGGATGGCTACACCTTC
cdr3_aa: CASSPRSGGGDGYTF

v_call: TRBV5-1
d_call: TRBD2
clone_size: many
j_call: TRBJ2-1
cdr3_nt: TGCGCCAGCAGCCCGATGGGGGGGAGGCAGTTCGTAAGCAATGAGCAGTTCTTC
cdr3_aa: CASSPMGGRQFVSNEQFF

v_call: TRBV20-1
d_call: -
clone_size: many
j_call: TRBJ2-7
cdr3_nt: TGCAGTGCTAGAGTCGTGGGCCGCTACGAGCAGTACTTC
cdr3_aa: CSARVVGRYEQYF